This T cell receptor (beta chain) comes out of a study of blood T cell repertoires in COVID-19 (dated by TCRdb to about 2020). Regarding the study in general: Samples covering the acute and convalescent phases of COVID-19 were provided by collaborators in the United States, Italy and Spain. The prospective study material was composed of cDNA or gDNA derived from T cells, B-cell-depleted T cells, or PBMCs. Sample metadata almost always included a de-identified subject ID, COVID-19 status, age in years and sex. HLA class I and class II types, where available, came from metadata supplied by the sample provider rather than from assay-based typing. The repertoires were released in a freely available public database meant as a resource for research on the immune response to SARS-CoV-2. Samples came from the ongoing ImmuneRACE study (first 160 participants) plus 1,254 subjects from 6 global collaborators. The dataset comprised deeply sampled blood TCRbeta repertoires from subjects exposed to, actively infected with, or recovered from COVID-19. Results the study describes overall, beyond this receptor: Clinical and demographic metadata were provided uncurated, with the amount varying by source and participant.

The collaborating institutions used their own protocols to collect whole blood in K2EDTA tubes. Collaborator samples were shipped for TCRbeta analysis as frozen whole blood, isolated PBMCs, or DNA extracted from either sample type. TCRbeta CDR3 regions were amplified from genomic DNA by means of the immunoSEQ Assay, a bias-controlled multiplex PCR. Turning to the authors' computational methods: Within the assay, amplification of reference gene primers was used to estimate how many nucleated cells each sample contained. Sequence reads were collapsed and filtered to measure the absolute abundance of every unique TCRbeta CDR3 rearrangement. Productive Simpson clonality was computed per sample as the square root of Simpson's diversity index over productive rearrangements. The table comes from immuneACCESS by way of TCRdb, which keeps in-frame sequences with V and J called. Part of the clones is missing from these tables; in studies checked, under half for an unresolved V gene and the rest for unknown reasons. The V and J calls and clone size come from that table; D and trimming were worked out from the DNA. For this sample the table gives approximately 140,000 clones, of which 85% to 90% were detected only once. Roughly 6.6% of the sample belongs to the ten largest clones.

With regard to this clone: Its cognate antigen has yet to be identified. No much larger clonotype is one base removed from it; base qualities were not supplied.

Reading the germline V gene gives CDR1 MDHEN and CDR2 SYDVKM. The CDR3 contains 15 residues, cysteine and phenylalanine counted. Solely the CDR3 DNA is kept, with 45 bases framed from the first base. The V end loses 8 bases and the J end loses 0 bases, and a stretch of 14 bases separates them. The sample taken for sequencing was peripheral blood. This chain is built from TRBV28 and TRBJ1-3, with no confidently assigned D gene. The clonotype originates from a man aged 80 or over with acute or convalescent COVID-19. The sequenced DNA: TGTGCCAGCCGCCTAGCCTTAAACTCTGGAAACACCATATATTTT. Its amino acids are CASRLALNSGNTIYF.